Shown below are 20 T cell receptor beta chains from a single sample sequenced in a study of blood T cells in healthy people across ages. It was with a sample-barcoded 5' primer and a J-beta primer mix that a second PCR of roughly 7 to 12 cycles was run. From the 5' RACE reads, TCRdb called clonotypes with MiXCR, one entry per CDR3 protein. This table holds under 800,000 distinct CDR3 sequences, 20% to 25% found once. The sample was blood. These receptors all come from a man between 65 and 85 years old in good health.

The chain recombines TRBV4-2 with TRBJ2-1; 7 bases line up with TRBD2. The end of the DNA fits TRBJ2-7 better, so the J call may be wrong. The CDR3 loop spans 15 amino acids. In germline, CDR1 is LGHNA, CDR2 YNFKEQ. The CDR3 sequence: CASSPSGESAYEQYF. The CDR3 nucleotides read TGTGCCAGCAGCCCCAGCGGGGAGTCGGCTTACGAGCAGTACTTC.

V usage is TRBV20-1 and J usage is TRBJ2-1, with TRBD2 as a possible D gene (5 bases). From germline, CDR1 is DFQATT and CDR2 SNEGSKA (reference sequence). V shed 6 bases and J shed 2 bases, with 14 bases lying between them. The CDR3 loop spans 14 amino acids. The CDR3 is CSAIGISPYNEQFF. The CDR3 coding sequence is TGCAGTGCAATCGGGATCTCGCCCTACAATGAGCAGTTCTTC.

In nucleotides, the CDR3 is TGCAGTGCTGAAACATCTAGCGGTCCCTACGAGCAGTACTTC. This translates into CSAETSSGPYEQYF. The chain has TRBV20-1 and TRBJ2-7; 7 nucleotides agree with TRBD2. CDR1 DFQATT and CDR2 SNEGSKA come from the germline V gene (reference sequence). This CDR3 comprises 14 residues. V shed 5 bases, J shed 2 bases, and the junction held 9 bases outside the gene matches.

The J gene is TRBJ2-5, the V gene TRBV20-1, with TRBD2 matching over 12 bases. Per germline, CDR1 DFQATT and CDR2 SNEGSKA (reference sequence). V shed 1 base, J shed 5 bases, and the junction held 5 bases outside the gene matches. The CDR3 is made up of 15 amino acids. CDR3 region: CSARGRLAGVETQYF. CDR3 DNA sequence: TGCAGTGCTAGAGGCAGACTAGCGGGAGTGGAGACCCAGTACTTC.

This clonotype came up many times. The CDR3 sequence is CASSPGVRAETQYF. The CDR3 nucleotides read TGTGCCAGCAGTCCAGGTGTCAGGGCGGAGACCCAGTACTTC. This chain connects TRBV27 to TRBJ2-5; maybe TRBD1 (5 bases). The CDR3 consists of 14 residues. Germline lookup yields CDR1 MNHEY and CDR2 SMNVEV (reference sequence). V was shortened by 5 bases and J by 5 bases, with 15 bases between the two germline ends.

This clonotype has just a few counts. The J gene is TRBJ2-7, the V gene TRBV10-3; 7 nucleotides match TRBD1. Germline V gene lookup returns CDR1 ENHRY and CDR2 SYGVKD. CDR3 length: 13 residues. Trimming took 6 bases from V and 5 from J; bases not matched to a gene: 7. The DNA of the CDR3 is TGTGCCATCAGCCGGGACAGAGACAACGAGCAGTACTTC. It translates to CAISRDRDNEQYF.

In regard to this clonotype: One junction end disagrees with the germline gene, perhaps due to a read error. The chain is built from TRBV6-6 and TRBJ2-5; 8 bases match TRBD1. The germline V gene has CDR1 MNHNY and CDR2 SVGAGI (reference sequence). This CDR3 has 14 residues. Here the CDR3 DNA reads TGTGCCAGCAATGAACAGGGGGAGAGGGAGACCCGGTACTTC. Translation gives CASNEQGERETRYF.

This chain connects TRBV9 to TRBJ2-3; 12 nucleotides align to TRBD2. The CDR3 is 18 residues long. Unmatched junction bases numbered 11, after V lost 4 bases and J lost 2 bases. CDR1 is SGDLS, CDR2 YYNGEE, per germline. CDR3 DNA: TGTGCCAGCAGCACACCAATGACTAGCGGGGGCACCACAGATACGCAGTATTTT. Its protein product is CASSTPMTSGGTTDTQYF.

In its sample, this clonotype was seen a few times. The chain uses TRBV12-3 or TRBV12-4 and TRBJ2-5; 8 bases are shared with TRBD1. The DNA end lines up better with TRBJ2-1; the J call may be wrong. The CDR3 runs to 15 residues. The CDR3 is CASSTDRVAYNEQFF. In DNA form, the CDR3 reads TGTGCCAGCAGCACGGACAGGGTGGCCTACAATGAGCAGTTCTTC.

Only a few counts were recorded for this clonotype. V usage is TRBV29-1 and J usage is TRBJ1-1; 7 bases match TRBD1. The J segment lost 1 base and the V segment lost 3 bases, leaving 5 bases of the junction unmatched. The CDR3 totals 14 residues. The germline V gene has CDR1 SQVTM and CDR2 ANQGSEA. CDR3 nucleotides: TGCAGCGTTGATGAAGGACAGGCGAACACTGAAGCTTTCTTT. It is translated as CSVDEGQANTEAFF.

This clonotype occurred a few times. V gene TRBV20-1 combines with J gene TRBJ2-1; D remains ambiguous. The germline V and J ends were trimmed by 0 bases and 6 bases, with 9 bases remaining between them. Per the germline V gene, CDR1 is DFQATT and CDR2 is SNEGSKA (reference sequence). This CDR3 comprises 13 residues. The CDR3 is CSARDQRSNEQFF. The CDR3 DNA reads as TGCAGTGCTAGAGATCAACGGAGCAATGAGCAGTTCTTC.

The chain recombines TRBV7-9 with TRBJ2-7; D is undetermined. The germline gives CDR1 SEHNR, CDR2 FQNEAQ (reference sequence). This CDR3 region has 14 residues. V was clipped by 0 bases and J by 2 bases, with 8 bases between them. Here the CDR3 DNA reads TGTGCCAGCAGCTTAGCGGGCAGAACCTACGAGCAGTACTTC. Translating gives CASSLAGRTYEQYF.

The sample holds many counts of this clonotype. CDR3 in amino acids: CASSLALAGGPQETQYF. The CDR3 coding sequence is TGCGCCAGCAGCTTGGCCCTAGCGGGAGGTCCCCAAGAGACCCAGTACTTC. The J gene is TRBJ2-5, the V gene TRBV5-1; 11 nucleotides agree with TRBD2. V dropped 0 bases and J dropped 1; count of bases not matched to a gene: 5. CDR1 SGHRS and CDR2 YFSETQ come from the germline V gene. The CDR3 has 17 amino acids.

The chain links TRBV11-1 to TRBJ1-1, with D uncertain. The CDR3 covers 14 residues. The V end lost 1 base, the J end lost 1 base, and 7 bases lay between the germline ends. Germline CDR1 SGHAT, CDR2 FQDESV (reference sequence). The CDR3 protein is CASSLVSGNTEAFF. DNA for the CDR3: TGTGCCAGCAGCTTAGTTTCAGGGAACACTGAAGCTTTCTTT.

There are many counts of this clonotype. This chain uses TRBV10-3 with TRBJ2-5; D tentatively reads TRBD1 or TRBD2 (5 bases each). The CDR3 length is 12 residues. Germline V CDR1 and CDR2: ENHRY, SYGVKD. V dropped 8 bases and J dropped 11 bases, with 18 bases sitting between them. CDR3 sequence (DNA): TGTGCCATCGGGGGATCTTTGGGTGAGCAGTACTTC. It is translated as CAIGGSLGEQYF.

V is TRBV7-9 and J is TRBJ1-1, with D tentatively TRBD1 (5 bases). CDR1 SEHNR and CDR2 FQNEAQ come from the germline V gene (reference sequence). The ends were cut back, 2 bases at V and 0 bases at J, with 10 bases in the middle. This CDR3 contains 15 residues. This CDR3 is CASSLSGPMNTEAFF. The CDR3 DNA sequence: TGTGCCAGCAGCTTATCAGGGCCTATGAACACTGAAGCTTTCTTT.

This clonotype was seen a few times. The rearrangement joins TRBV10-3 to TRBJ2-3, with TRBD1 matching 8 bases. Germline lookup yields CDR1 ENHRY and CDR2 SYGVKD. The CDR3 is made up of 16 amino acids. V shed 4 bases, J shed 4 bases, and the junction held 10 bases outside the gene matches. In DNA form, the CDR3 reads TGTGCCATCAGTGCGGGCAGGGGGCGAGGCTCAGATACGCAGTATTTT. It codes for CAISAGRGRGSDTQYF.

The sample holds a few counts of this clonotype. The V call is TRBV6-2 or TRBV6-3, the J call TRBJ1-1; a possible D gene is TRBD1 (6 bases). The germline V and J ends were trimmed by 6 bases and 1 base, with 15 bases remaining between them. Germline lookup yields CDR1 MNHEY and CDR2 SVGEGT. CDR3 length equals 15 residues. CDR3 sequence (DNA): TGTGCCAGCAGAGCCCTAAGACAGGCGAACACTGAAGCTTTCTTT. This codes for CASRALRQANTEAFF.

The chain joins TRBV4-1 to TRBJ2-1; the match to TRBD1 covers 9 bases. Germline-derived CDR1 and CDR2 are MGHRA and YSYEKL. The CDR3 is made up of 14 amino acids. The J segment lost 5 bases and the V segment lost 4 bases, leaving 3 bases of the junction unmatched. The CDR3 loop reads CASSRGQGHNEQFF. CDR3 in DNA: TGCGCCAGCAGCCGGGGACAGGGCCACAATGAGCAGTTCTTC.

This clonotype occurred a few times. The chain links TRBV6-5 to TRBJ2-2; either TRBD1 or TRBD2 may supply D (5 bases each). This CDR3 region has 13 residues. The V gene lost 4 bases and the J gene lost 2 bases, with 5 bases spanning the gap. CDR1 and CDR2 from the germline V gene are MNHEY and SVGAGI. CDR3 loop: CASSWDNTGELFF. The CDR3 nucleotides are TGTGCCAGCAGTTGGGACAACACCGGGGAGCTGTTTTTT.